One TCR beta chain is described in this entry. The sample originates from a study of blood T cell repertoires in COVID-19. Study context: Samples representing acute and convalescent COVID-19 were sourced from the United States, Italy and Spain. T cells, B-cell-depleted T cells, or PBMCs provided the cDNA or gDNA that served as material.

Original data processing: Cell counts per sample came from amplifying reference gene primers. Clones were read by immunoSEQ multiplex PCR, and TCRdb kept only the in-frame ones, dropping some. The V and J calls and the clone size are those of that table, but D and trimming were determined from the DNA. The sample shows 60,000 to 80,000 clones, around 85% of them seen only once. This CDR3 spans 19 amino acids. CDR1 LGHDT and CDR2 YNNKEL come from the germline V gene (reference sequence). Losses at the gene ends were 1 base for V and 2 bases for J; bases not matched to a gene: 10. The sequence was obtained from a man aged 50 or older with acute or convalescent COVID-19. Sequencing input: peripheral blood. The chain carries TRBV3-1 (or the pseudogene TRBV3-2) and TRBJ2-1; 11 bases fit TRBD1. CDR3 protein: CASSQVPGQGVGTYNEQFF. The CDR3 nucleotides read TGTGCCAGCAGCCAAGTCCCGGGACAGGGGGTGGGAACCTACAATGAGCAGTTCTTC.